This T cell receptor (beta chain) was sequenced in a study of blood T cell repertoires in COVID-19. Study-wide background: Samples representing acute and convalescent COVID-19 were sourced from the United States, Italy and Spain. T cells, B-cell-depleted T cells, or PBMCs supplied cDNA or gDNA.

Authors' data handling: Using reference gene primer amplification, nucleated cell counts were estimated. Measured with immunoSEQ multiplex PCR; TCRdb has only the in-frame clones, and not every one. D and trimming come from the DNA, and the V and J calls and clone size come from that table. Among some 50,000 clones listed, about nine tenths were seen once. The sample comprised peripheral blood. This sequence was found in a human donor in a cohort sampled during active COVID-19.

The CDR3 loop is CASSPMALNEKLFF. DNA of the CDR3: TGTGCCAGCAGCCCCATGGCTCTTAATGAAAAACTGTTTTTT. The V call is TRBV7-9, the J call TRBJ1-4; D remains unclear. The V gene's germline CDR1 is SEHNR and CDR2 FQNEAQ (reference sequence). V gave up 5 bases and J gave up 4 bases, with 11 bases separating them. The CDR3 contains 14 residues. Full variable domain (missing parts from reference TRBV7-9 and TRBJ1-4): DTGVSQNPRHKITKRGQNVTFRCDPISEHNRLYWYRQTLGQGPEFLTYFQNEAQLEKSRLLSDRFSAERPKGSFSTLEIQRTEQGDSAMYLCASSPMALNEKLFFGSGTQLSVL.